Listed here are 10 T cell receptor beta chains from one sample, sequenced in a study of cytomegalovirus exposure and HLA in healthy donors. It was with 60 Vbeta and 13 Jbeta primers that the PCR ran. Profiled with immunoSEQ multiplex PCR; TCRdb holds only in-frame clones, not every one. The profile shows roughly 290,000 clones, over 85% of them singletons. The specimen sequenced was PBMCs. These receptors were obtained from a woman younger than 35 in good health and CMV-seronegative.

The chain uses TRBV27 and TRBJ1-6, with D perhaps TRBD1 (5 bases). From germline, CDR1 is MNHEY and CDR2 SMNVEV (reference sequence). Trimming shortened V by 3 bases and J by 4 bases, and 10 bases separated the two germline ends. The CDR3 spans 15 residues. CDR3 sequence (DNA): TGTGCCAGCAGTTTGACAGAAACTTATAATTCACCCCTCCACTTT. This codes for CASSLTETYNSPLHF.

The chain joins TRBV6-1 to TRBJ1-1; 7 bases align to TRBD1. Germline V lookup: CDR1 MNHNS, CDR2 SASEGT. The CDR3 spans 14 residues. V shed 6 bases, J shed 5 bases, and the junction held 9 bases outside the gene matches. The CDR3 loop is CASRARGGGTEAFF. As DNA, the CDR3 is TGTGCCAGCAGAGCTAGAGGGGGCGGGACTGAAGCTTTCTTT.

The chain uses TRBV4-1 and TRBJ2-5, with 7 positions matching TRBD2. The J call may be faulty, since TRBJ2-7 better matches the DNA end. The V gene's germline CDR1 is MGHRA and CDR2 YSYEKL. The CDR3 length is 15 residues. The CDR3 here is CASSRFSGVMGEQYF. In nucleotides, the CDR3 is TGCGCCAGCAGCCGATTCAGCGGGGTTATGGGCGAGCAGTACTTC.

The genes are TRBV5-6 and TRBJ1-3; D ambiguous. Germline V gives CDR1 SGHDT, CDR2 YYEEEE. Trimming cost V 2 bases and J 0 bases, with 9 bases left between them. This CDR3 has 15 residues. The CDR3 DNA is TGTGCCAGCAGCTTCGGGGTGAGCTCTGGAAACACCATATATTTT. It specifies CASSFGVSSGNTIYF.

The CDR3 is CASSRRQEMNTEAFF. The CDR3 coding sequence is TGTGCCAGTAGCCGTAGACAGGAGATGAACACTGAAGCTTTCTTT. This chain links TRBV19 with TRBJ1-1; D possibly corresponds to TRBD1 (6 bases). The CDR3 is made up of 15 amino acids. Germline V CDR1 and CDR2: LNHDA, SQIVND (reference sequence). The ends were cut back, 6 bases at V and 0 bases at J, with 14 bases in the middle.

The genes are TRBV6-6 and TRBJ2-3; no definite D call. V lost 3 bases and J lost 2, with 12 bases in between. The CDR3 loop spans 15 amino acids. The germline V gene encodes CDR1 MNHNY and CDR2 SVGAGI (reference sequence). The DNA of the CDR3 is TGTGCCAGCAGTTATGGCGGAGCCCTCACAGATACGCAGTATTTT. This translates into CASSYGGALTDTQYF.

The V call is TRBV10-3, the J call TRBJ2-3; D unclear. Deletions cut 6 bases from V and 6 bases from J, with 16 bases between. Germline-derived CDR1 and CDR2 are ENHRY and SYGVKD. The CDR3 loop spans 14 amino acids. The CDR3 loop reads CAISVGSLPDTQYF. Here the CDR3 DNA reads TGTGCCATCAGCGTGGGCAGTCTCCCGGATACGCAGTATTTT.

This sequence joins TRBV27 and TRBJ1-5; TRBD1 matches 8 bases. Germline V gene sequence: CDR1 MNHEY, CDR2 SMNVEV (reference sequence). The CDR3 runs to 16 residues. The junction had 11 bases not matched to a gene; V was cut back by 5 bases and J by 5 bases. The CDR3 region has the DNA TGTGCCAGCAGTCCTTCGGGACAGGAAAGGTATCAGCCCCAGCATTTT. Its translation: CASSPSGQERYQPQHF.

This sequence joins TRBV4-2 and TRBJ1-5, with a tentative D call TRBD1 (6 bases). The CDR3 has 15 residues. Trimming stripped 4 bases from V and 0 bases from J, with 10 bases between. Per the germline V gene, CDR1 is LGHNA and CDR2 is YNFKEQ. The CDR3 here is CASSRNRASNQPQHF. CDR3 DNA sequence: TGTGCCAGCAGCCGAAACAGGGCTAGCAATCAGCCCCAGCATTTT.

This sequence joins TRBV29-1 and TRBJ2-1; D uncertain. The CDR3 spans 11 residues. With 6 bases removed from V and 15 bases from J, the gap between germline ends came to 18 bases. Per the germline V gene, CDR1 is SQVTM and CDR2 is ANQGSEA. CDR3 sequence reads: CSVGRPPEWFF. CDR3 bases: TGCAGCGTGGGCCGGCCTCCTGAGTGGTTCTTC.